Presented here are 9 T cell receptor beta chains from one specimen sequenced in a study of blood T cell repertoires in COVID-19. Clones were read by immunoSEQ multiplex PCR, and TCRdb kept only the in-frame ones, dropping some. The table includes 110,000 or so clones, 85% detected once. Sequenced material: peripheral blood. These receptors originate from a human donor in a cohort sampled during active COVID-19.

The CDR3 DNA reads as TGTGCCAGCCGGGGGGGCGCTGAAGCTTTCTTT. Encoded protein: CASRGGAEAFF. V is TRBV5-4 and J is TRBJ1-1, with a possible D match to TRBD1 (6 bases). The germline V gene has CDR1 SGHNT and CDR2 YYREEE (reference sequence). V was trimmed by 7 bases and J by 6 bases, leaving 10 bases between them. This CDR3 has 11 amino acids. Complete variable domain (other parts from reference TRBV5-4 and TRBJ1-1): ETGVTQSPTHLIKTRGQQVTLRCSSQSGHNTVSWYQQALGQGPQFIFQYYREEENGRGNFPPRFSGLQFPNYSSELNVNALELDDSALYLCASRGGAEAFFGQGTRLTVV.

The V call is TRBV7-9, the J call TRBJ1-5; no definite D call. The CDR3 sequence is 12 residues long. Looked up from germline, CDR1 is SEHNR and CDR2 is FQNEAQ (reference sequence). V was pared by 5 bases and J by 9 bases, with 11 bases between. The CDR3 DNA is TGTGCCAGCAGCGTCCCCGAGGGGCCCCAGCATTTT. Its protein product is CASSVPEGPQHF. The full variable domain, rest sourced from reference TRBV7-9 and TRBJ1-5, is DTGVSQNPRHKITKRGQNVTFRCDPISEHNRLYWYRQTLGQGPEFLTYFQNEAQLEKSRLLSDRFSAERPKGSFSTLEIQRTEQGDSAMYLCASSVPEGPQHFGDGTRLSIL.

This clone has more than one count but fewer than ten. The chain employs TRBV7-8 and TRBJ1-2; 7 bases are shared with TRBD1. The V and J ends lost 5 bases and 5 bases, in that order; junction bases with no gene match: 14. The CDR3 loop spans 16 amino acids. In germline, CDR1 is SGHVS, CDR2 FQNEAQ. The chain's CDR3 is CASSTGQNNLIYGYTF. The CDR3 DNA follows: TGTGCCAGCAGCACGGGACAGAATAACTTGATTTATGGCTACACCTTC.

The chain recombines TRBV5-1 with TRBJ2-1; no reliable D call. Trimming pared 0 bases from V and 4 bases from J, leaving 11 bases between. This CDR3 has 15 amino acids. Looked up from germline, CDR1 is SGHRS and CDR2 is YFSETQ. CDR3 DNA: TGCGCCAGCAGCTTGGCGGCAGGCTCTTACAATGAGCAGTTCTTC. Translation: CASSLAAGSYNEQFF.

The chain uses TRBV9 and TRBJ2-1; TRBD2 is a possible D gene (5 bases). Germline CDR1 SGDLS, CDR2 YYNGEE. The CDR3 is 15 amino acids. V lost 4 bases to trimming and J lost 5 bases, with 16 bases between them. For the CDR3, the DNA is TGTGCCAGCAGCCTCGTAGGTCGGGGAAACAATGAGCAGTTCTTC. Its protein product is CASSLVGRGNNEQFF.

The V and J genes are TRBV2 and TRBJ2-2; maybe TRBD1 (5 bases). V gave up 7 bases and J gave up 4 bases, with 13 bases separating them. Germline lookup yields CDR1 SNHLY and CDR2 FYNNEI. This CDR3 is 14 amino acids long. The CDR3 here is CASTTLDITGELFF. CDR3 nucleotides: TGTGCCAGCACGACCTTGGACATCACCGGGGAGCTGTTTTTT.

The sample holds many counts of this clone. The J gene is TRBJ2-1, the V gene TRBV11-2; 7 positions match TRBD1. Germline trimming cut 5 bases from V and 10 bases from J; bases unmatched to any gene: 14. This CDR3 has 15 amino acids. The germline gives CDR1 SGHAT, CDR2 FQNNGV. The CDR3: CASSQTGNRGGEQFF. The CDR3 DNA reads TGTGCCAGCAGCCAAACGGGGAACAGGGGTGGGGAGCAGTTCTTC.

The DNA of the CDR3 is TGCGCCAGCAGCCCTCAGGGTAGCGGGGGGGCCTTCCAGTTCTTC. This codes for CASSPQGSGGAFQFF. This chain joins TRBV4-3 and TRBJ2-1; 11 bases line up with TRBD2. This CDR3 contains 15 residues. The V gene's germline CDR1 is LGHNA and CDR2 YSLEER. With 4 bases clipped from V and 13 bases from J, the junction kept 12 bases outside the gene matches.

V usage is TRBV5-8 and J usage is TRBJ1-2; D not certain. The length of the CDR3 is 14 residues. Germline CDR1 is SGHTS and CDR2 is YDEGEE. V dropped 0 bases and J dropped 0 bases, with 6 bases sitting between them. The CDR3 coding sequence is TGTGCCAGCAGCTTGGCCGAGACTAACTATGGCTACACCTTC. Translating gives CASSLAETNYGYTF.